Listed below are T cell receptor beta chains from one sample, sequenced in a study of blood T cell repertoires in COVID-19. The repertoire was sequenced with immunoSEQ multiplex PCR; TCRdb's copy has only in-frame clones and lacks some. This table has 75,000 to 95,000 clones, roughly 80% appearing once. Sample: peripheral blood. Receptors originate from a woman between 40 and 50 years old with active or convalescent COVID-19. CDR3s include the opening cysteine and the closing phenylalanine or tryptophan. Each record gives: D gene, V gene, clone size, J gene, CDR3 protein, CDR3 DNA. D genes are given only for firm matches. Clone size, where shown, is once, few, many, or a class for clones that have expanded.

D gene: TRBD2; V gene: TRBV19; clone size: NA; J gene: TRBJ2-1; CDR3 protein: CASSVDSGRGGYNEQFF; CDR3 DNA: TGTGCCAGTAGTGTAGATAGCGGGAGGGGGGGCTACAATGAGCAGTTCTTC
D gene: TRBD1; V gene: TRBV6-5; clone size: NA; J gene: TRBJ1-6; CDR3 protein: CASSLGTGQSPLHF; CDR3 DNA: TGTGCCAGCAGTCTTGGGACAGGACAATCACCCCTCCACTTT
D gene: NA; V gene: TRBV19; clone size: NA; J gene: TRBJ2-4; CDR3 protein: CASSRGQRENIQYF; CDR3 DNA: TGTGCCAGTAGCCGCGGACAGAGAGAAAACATTCAGTACTTC
D gene: NA; V gene: TRBV6-4; clone size: NA; J gene: TRBJ2-3; CDR3 protein: CASSDRGSTQYF; CDR3 DNA: TGTGCCAGCAGTGACAGGGGTTCGACGCAGTATTTT
D gene: TRBD2; V gene: TRBV28; clone size: NA; J gene: TRBJ2-7; CDR3 protein: CASSARGGPSYEQYF; CDR3 DNA: TGTGCCAGCAGCGCCCGGGGGGGGCCCTCCTACGAGCAGTACTTC
D gene: NA; V gene: TRBV28; clone size: NA; J gene: TRBJ1-5; CDR3 protein: CASSLIDQPQHF; CDR3 DNA: TGTGCCAGCAGTTTAATCGATCAGCCCCAGCATTTT
D gene: NA; V gene: TRBV6-2/TRBV6-3; clone size: NA; J gene: TRBJ2-2; CDR3 protein: CASSYWKGTGTGELFF; CDR3 DNA: TGTGCCAGCAGTTACTGGAAGGGAACAGGTACCGGGGAGCTGTTTTTT
D gene: NA; V gene: TRBV6-6; clone size: NA; J gene: TRBJ2-7; CDR3 protein: CASSYEGSYEQYF; CDR3 DNA: TGTGCCAGCAGTTACGAGGGTTCCTACGAGCAGTACTTC
D gene: TRBD2; V gene: TRBV28; clone size: NA; J gene: TRBJ2-1; CDR3 protein: CASSWWGGGSYNEQFF; CDR3 DNA: TGTGCCAGCAGTTGGTGGGGCGGGGGCTCCTACAATGAGCAGTTCTTC
D gene: NA; V gene: TRBV7-9; clone size: NA; J gene: TRBJ2-5; CDR3 protein: CASSTIFGRGETQYF; CDR3 DNA: TGTGCCAGCAGCACTATCTTTGGTCGGGGAGAGACCCAGTACTTC
D gene: TRBD1; V gene: TRBV19; clone size: NA; J gene: TRBJ1-5; CDR3 protein: CASSRISDRVTRSQHF; CDR3 DNA: TGTGCCAGTAGTCGAATATCGGACAGGGTCACAAGGTCCCAGCATTTT
D gene: NA; V gene: TRBV7-9; clone size: few; J gene: TRBJ1-5; CDR3 protein: CASSLGRETWLDF; CDR3 DNA: TGTGCCAGCAGCTTAGGCCGGGAGACGTGGTTGGATTTT
D gene: NA; V gene: TRBV18; clone size: NA; J gene: TRBJ1-1; CDR3 protein: CASSADRNTEAFF; CDR3 DNA: TGTGCCAGCTCAGCGGACAGGAACACTGAAGCTTTCTTT
D gene: TRBD1; V gene: TRBV5-1; clone size: NA; J gene: TRBJ2-3; CDR3 protein: CASSLAPGTGGTDTQYF; CDR3 DNA: TGCGCCAGCAGCTTGGCCCCAGGGACAGGGGGCACAGATACGCAGTATTTT
D gene: NA; V gene: TRBV7-8; clone size: NA; J gene: TRBJ1-2; CDR3 protein: CASSLASGPPDGYTF; CDR3 DNA: TGTGCCAGCAGCTTAGCGTCAGGTCCTCCCGATGGCTACACCTTC
D gene: NA; V gene: TRBV4-1; clone size: NA; J gene: TRBJ1-4; CDR3 protein: CASSPREQLVEKLFF; CDR3 DNA: TGCGCCAGCAGCCCCCGGGAACAACTAGTCGAAAAACTGTTTTTT
D gene: TRBD2; V gene: TRBV9; clone size: NA; J gene: TRBJ2-3; CDR3 protein: CASSVQTSGIADTQYF; CDR3 DNA: TGTGCCAGCAGCGTACAGACTAGCGGGATTGCAGATACGCAGTATTTT
D gene: NA; V gene: TRBV4-3; clone size: NA; J gene: TRBJ1-1; CDR3 protein: CASSQEWGLNTEAFF; CDR3 DNA: TGCGCCAGCAGCCAAGAGTGGGGCCTGAACACTGAAGCTTTCTTT
D gene: TRBD2; V gene: TRBV15; clone size: once; J gene: TRBJ2-7; CDR3 protein: CATSRDTGGFSYEQYF; CDR3 DNA: TGTGCCACCAGCAGAGACACGGGAGGCTTCTCCTACGAGCAGTACTTC
D gene: TRBD2; V gene: TRBV19; clone size: few; J gene: TRBJ2-7; CDR3 protein: CASSPTSGGTYEQYF; CDR3 DNA: TGTGCCAGTAGTCCGACTAGCGGGGGGACCTACGAGCAGTACTTC
D gene: TRBD1; V gene: TRBV19; clone size: once; J gene: TRBJ1-2; CDR3 protein: CASSTGQAAYGYTF; CDR3 DNA: TGTGCCAGTAGTACCGGACAGGCCGCGTACGGCTACACCTTC
D gene: TRBD1; V gene: TRBV15; clone size: NA; J gene: TRBJ1-5; CDR3 protein: CATSKTGGSQPQHF; CDR3 DNA: TGTGCCACCAGCAAGACAGGGGGTAGTCAGCCCCAGCATTTT
D gene: TRBD2; V gene: TRBV10-1; clone size: few; J gene: TRBJ2-1; CDR3 protein: CASSESGREGLQFF; CDR3 DNA: TGCGCCAGCAGTGAGTCGGGGCGGGAGGGATTGCAGTTCTTC
D gene: NA; V gene: TRBV18; clone size: NA; J gene: TRBJ1-1; CDR3 protein: CASSEARVLNTEAFF; CDR3 DNA: TGTGCCAGCTCCGAGGCCAGGGTTCTGAACACTGAAGCTTTCTTT
D gene: NA; V gene: TRBV28; clone size: NA; J gene: TRBJ2-2; CDR3 protein: CASSLREWYTGELFF; CDR3 DNA: TGTGCCAGCAGTTTACGGGAGTGGTACACCGGGGAGCTGTTTTTT
D gene: TRBD1; V gene: TRBV19; clone size: NA; J gene: TRBJ1-4; CDR3 protein: CAVRDRYEKLFF; CDR3 DNA: TGTGCCGTCCGGGACAGATATGAAAAACTGTTTTTT
D gene: NA; V gene: TRBV4-3; clone size: NA; J gene: TRBJ2-3; CDR3 protein: CASSQGGASTDTQYF; CDR3 DNA: TGCGCCAGCAGCCAAGGCGGGGCCAGCACAGATACGCAGTATTTT
D gene: NA; V gene: TRBV11-2; clone size: NA; J gene: TRBJ2-1; CDR3 protein: CASSLDVRVFGNEQFF; CDR3 DNA: TGTGCCAGCAGCTTAGATGTACGCGTTTTTGGCAATGAGCAGTTCTTC
D gene: NA; V gene: TRBV27; clone size: NA; J gene: TRBJ1-2; CDR3 protein: CASRGGVGEGYTF; CDR3 DNA: TGTGCCAGCAGAGGGGGTGTGGGCGAAGGCTACACCTTC
D gene: NA; V gene: TRBV28; clone size: NA; J gene: TRBJ1-1; CDR3 protein: CASSPPPDRNTEAFF; CDR3 DNA: TGTGCCAGCAGTCCCCCCCCTGACAGGAACACTGAAGCTTTCTTT
D gene: NA; V gene: TRBV18; clone size: once; J gene: TRBJ2-3; CDR3 protein: CASSPTTYPDTQYF; CDR3 DNA: TGTGCCAGCTCACCAACTACATATCCCGATACGCAGTATTTT
D gene: NA; V gene: TRBV25-1; clone size: NA; J gene: TRBJ2-1; CDR3 protein: CASNLRGSSYNEQFF; CDR3 DNA: TGTGCCAGCAACCTCCGGGGGAGCTCCTACAATGAGCAGTTCTTC
D gene: TRBD2; V gene: TRBV7-6; clone size: once; J gene: TRBJ2-5; CDR3 protein: CASSLLSSGSSETQYF; CDR3 DNA: TGTGCCAGCAGCTTACTCTCTAGCGGGAGCTCGGAGACCCAGTACTTC
D gene: TRBD2; V gene: TRBV28; clone size: NA; J gene: TRBJ2-5; CDR3 protein: CASSLTPRGVETQYF; CDR3 DNA: TGTGCCAGCAGTTTGACCCCTCGGGGGGTGGAGACCCAGTACTTC
D gene: TRBD1; V gene: TRBV7-2; clone size: NA; J gene: TRBJ1-2; CDR3 protein: CASSPRTGGAYGYTF; CDR3 DNA: TGTGCCAGCAGCCCCCGGACAGGAGGTGCGTATGGCTACACCTTC
D gene: NA; V gene: TRBV5-1; clone size: NA; J gene: TRBJ1-4; CDR3 protein: CASSLTGWGNEKLFF; CDR3 DNA: TGCGCCAGCAGCTTGACAGGGTGGGGTAATGAAAAACTGTTTTTT
D gene: NA; V gene: TRBV29-1; clone size: NA; J gene: TRBJ1-4; CDR3 protein: CSAELGQGREKLFF; CDR3 DNA: TGCAGCGCCGAACTGGGTCAGGGCCGAGAAAAACTGTTTTTT
D gene: TRBD2; V gene: TRBV9; clone size: NA; J gene: TRBJ2-3; CDR3 protein: CASSVGGGEGDTQYF; CDR3 DNA: TGTGCCAGCAGCGTAGGCGGGGGGGAGGGAGATACGCAGTATTTT
D gene: NA; V gene: TRBV11-2; clone size: few; J gene: TRBJ2-7; CDR3 protein: CASNTGSGYEQYF; CDR3 DNA: TGTGCCAGTAACACAGGGTCAGGCTACGAGCAGTACTTC
D gene: TRBD1; V gene: TRBV15; clone size: NA; J gene: TRBJ1-5; CDR3 protein: CATHRGTGSNQSQHF; CDR3 DNA: TGTGCCACCCACAGGGGCACGGGTAGCAATCAGTCCCAGCATTTT
D gene: NA; V gene: TRBV9; clone size: NA; J gene: TRBJ1-5; CDR3 protein: CASSKDGRPDQPQHF; CDR3 DNA: TGTGCCAGCAGCAAAGATGGGAGGCCGGATCAGCCCCAGCATTTT
D gene: TRBD1; V gene: TRBV27; clone size: NA; J gene: TRBJ2-1; CDR3 protein: CASRLQGSFYNEQFF; CDR3 DNA: TGTGCCAGCAGGTTACAGGGGTCCTTCTACAATGAGCAGTTCTTC
D gene: NA; V gene: TRBV27; clone size: NA; J gene: TRBJ1-5; CDR3 protein: CASSLRGYNQPQHF; CDR3 DNA: TGTGCCAGCAGTTTACGGGGGTATAATCAGCCCCAGCATTTT
D gene: TRBD1; V gene: TRBV4-2; clone size: NA; J gene: TRBJ2-2; CDR3 protein: CASSPHDRGNTGELFF; CDR3 DNA: TGTGCCAGCAGCCCGCACGACAGGGGGAACACCGGGGAGCTGTTTTTT
D gene: TRBD1; V gene: TRBV12-3/TRBV12-4; clone size: NA; J gene: TRBJ1-3; CDR3 protein: CASSLTQGDTIYF; CDR3 DNA: TGTGCCAGCAGTTTAACACAGGGGGACACCATATATTTT
D gene: TRBD1; V gene: TRBV11-2; clone size: once; J gene: TRBJ1-1; CDR3 protein: CASSLRVDRGRPEAFF; CDR3 DNA: TGTGCCAGCAGCTTAAGGGTGGACAGGGGGCGTCCTGAAGCTTTCTTT
D gene: NA; V gene: TRBV7-7; clone size: few; J gene: TRBJ2-2; CDR3 protein: CVLSLAGETGELFF; CDR3 DNA: TGTGTCCTGAGTTTAGCCGGGGAGACCGGGGAGCTGTTTTTT
D gene: NA; V gene: TRBV4-1; clone size: NA; J gene: TRBJ2-7; CDR3 protein: CASSQPPGFYEQYF; CDR3 DNA: TGCGCCAGCAGCCAGCCACCGGGTTTTTACGAGCAGTACTTC
D gene: TRBD2; V gene: TRBV5-1; clone size: NA; J gene: TRBJ2-5; CDR3 protein: CASSRGGSGETQYF; CDR3 DNA: TGCGCCAGCAGCCGGGGCGGGAGCGGGGAGACCCAGTACTTC